The TCR beta chain under discussion was sequenced for a study of cytomegalovirus exposure and HLA in healthy donors. Study outcomes and limitations: Most TCR sequences were seen very rarely across donors, but some public TCRs occurred in many.

About this clone itself: Its antigen remains unknown.

After removal of 6 bases from V and 2 bases from J, the junction contained 6 bases not matched to a gene. Germline V gene data show CDR1 as LNHDA and CDR2 as SQIVND (reference sequence). The CDR3 has 14 amino acids. Both 60 Vbeta primers and 13 Jbeta primers went into the PCR. Measured with immunoSEQ multiplex PCR; TCRdb has only the in-frame clones, and not every one. Counted here are 130,000 to 150,000 clones, roughly 70% occurring once; the ten biggest clones make up 1.5% to 2%. At collection, donors were nominally healthy, but unrecorded immune exposures were probable. The sequenced sample consisted of PBMCs. The chain uses TRBV19 and TRBJ2-7, with TRBD2 identical over 8 bases. This receptor was identified in a woman between 35 and 50 years old in good health and CMV-seronegative. DNA for the CDR3: TGTGCCAGTAGAACGAGCGGGGGAACCTACGAGCAGTACTTC. Its translation: CASRTSGGTYEQYF.